What follows are 23 T cell receptor beta chains derived from one specimen sequenced in a study of CD8+ T cells in alopecia areata. cDNA reverse transcribed from extracted RNA served as the sequencing template. Here immunoSEQ multiplex PCR was the method, and the copy in TCRdb shows in-frame clones only, minus some. Of fewer than 110,000 clones listed, roughly 50% are singletons. Sequencing was performed on CD4+ T cells sorted from blood. Receptors originate from a human donor in good health.

This chain links TRBV18 with TRBJ1-2; no reliable D call. CDR3 size: 15 residues. Germline V gene lookup returns CDR1 KGHSH and CDR2 LQKENI. The V end was cut by 2 bases, the J end by 3 bases, with 13 bases between. CDR3 DNA: TGTGCCAGCTCACCAAGAAGTGGGGTCGACTATGGCTACACCTTC. It specifies CASSPRSGVDYGYTF.

The chain combines TRBV5-1 with TRBJ2-1; D might be TRBD2 (6 bases). V dropped 1 base and J dropped 6 bases, with 8 bases sitting between them. The germline V gene encodes CDR1 SGHRS and CDR2 YFSETQ. The CDR3 loop spans 13 amino acids. The CDR3 reads CASSLLGGNEQFF. The CDR3, as DNA: TGCGCCAGCAGCTTGCTGGGGGGCAATGAGCAGTTCTTC.

In this sample, this clone turned up a few times. This chain links TRBV6-5 with TRBJ2-3; D is possibly TRBD1 or TRBD2 (6 bases each). The V end lost 0 bases, the J end lost 6 bases, and 13 bases lay between the germline ends. The CDR3 has 15 amino acids. Germline V gives CDR1 MNHEY, CDR2 SVGAGI. The CDR3 spells CASSYSAGGGDTQYF. The DNA for the CDR3 is TGTGCCAGCAGTTACTCTGCAGGAGGGGGGGATACGCAGTATTTT.

The chain couples TRBV7-9 to TRBJ2-5, with 7 bases matching TRBD2. V shed 3 bases, J shed 4 bases, and the junction held 8 bases outside the gene matches. The germline CDR1 and CDR2 sequences are SEHNR and FQNEAQ (reference sequence). The CDR3 contains 15 residues. The CDR3 sequence: CASSFQRGGTETQYF. The CDR3 DNA follows: TGTGCCAGCAGCTTTCAGCGGGGAGGCACAGAGACCCAGTACTTC. Filled out from reference TRBV7-9 and TRBJ2-5, the complete variable domain reads DTGVSQNPRHKITKRGQNVTFRCDPISEHNRLYWYRQTLGQGPEFLTYFQNEAQLEKSRLLSDRFSAERPKGSFSTLEIQRTEQGDSAMYLCASSFQRGGTETQYFGPGTRLLVL.

The CDR3 loop is CASSPLDAETQYF. Here the CDR3 DNA reads TGTGCCAGCAGTCCGCTAGACGCAGAGACCCAGTACTTC. The chain links TRBV27 to TRBJ2-5; D uncertain. CDR1 and CDR2 (germline): MNHEY, SMNVEV (reference sequence). The CDR3 runs 13 residues. Trimming removed 5 bases from V and 4 bases from J, with 11 bases in between.

The chain recombines TRBV5-1 with TRBJ1-2; 7 nucleotides line up with TRBD1. Germline trimming cut 3 bases from V and 3 bases from J; bases unmatched to any gene: 2. The CDR3 extends over 13 amino acids. CDR1 and CDR2 from the germline V gene are SGHRS and YFSETQ. In nucleotides, the CDR3 is TGCGCCAGCAGCTCAACAGGGGACTATGGCTACACCTTC. Translating gives CASSSTGDYGYTF.

V is TRBV7-2 and J is TRBJ2-7; the match to TRBD2 covers 13 bases. The CDR3 is 14 amino acids. Germline CDR1 SGHTA, CDR2 FQGNSA. With 5 bases clipped from V and 3 bases from J, the junction kept 1 base outside the gene matches. Here the CDR3 reads CASSRTSGGYEQYF. The CDR3 DNA follows: TGTGCCAGCAGCCGGACTAGCGGGGGCTACGAGCAGTACTTC.

This rearrangement joins TRBV4-2 to TRBJ1-1; D is uncertain. The V gene's germline CDR1 is LGHNA and CDR2 YNFKEQ. This CDR3 comprises 15 residues. V gave up 0 bases and J gave up 2 bases, with 10 bases separating them. CDR3 residues: CASSQDEGQNTEAFF. The CDR3 nucleotides read TGTGCCAGCAGCCAAGATGAGGGCCAAAACACTGAAGCTTTCTTT.

This chain joins TRBV2 and TRBJ2-1, with 9 bases identical to TRBD2. This CDR3 spans 13 amino acids. J gave up 7 bases and V 5 bases, and 3 bases lay outside the gene matches. Germline V gives CDR1 SNHLY, CDR2 FYNNEI. The CDR3 region is CASSRTSANEQFF. In DNA, the CDR3 is TGTGCCAGCAGTAGGACTAGCGCAAATGAGCAGTTCTTC.

This clone was found a few times. The chain is built from TRBV5-6 and TRBJ1-6; D remains unclear. The V gene's germline CDR1 is SGHDT and CDR2 YYEEEE. The CDR3 covers 15 residues. Trimming removed 3 bases at V and 12 bases at J, with 19 bases between. DNA for the CDR3: TGTGCCAGCAGCTCCCCCGGGAGGCGAAGCGGACCCCTCCACTTT. Protein: CASSSPGRRSGPLHF.

The chain employs TRBV7-9 and TRBJ2-4; D may match TRBD1 or TRBD2 (7 bases each). Germline assignment: CDR1 SEHNR and CDR2 FQNEAQ (reference sequence). V was pared by 4 bases and J by 8 bases, with 12 bases between. CDR3 length: 13 residues. CDR3 sequence: CASSSPGGDIQYF. Written as DNA, the CDR3 is TGTGCCAGCAGCTCCCCAGGGGGGGACATTCAGTACTTC.

The rearrangement joins TRBV29-1 to TRBJ2-4, with 10 positions matching TRBD1. V dropped 6 bases and J dropped 2; count of bases not matched to a gene: 13. Germline V CDR1 and CDR2: SQVTM, ANQGSEA. This CDR3 has 17 amino acids. The CDR3 loop reads CSVQSRDRGLSKNIQYF. In DNA, the CDR3 is TGCAGCGTCCAATCTAGAGACAGGGGGCTCTCCAAAAACATTCAGTACTTC.

The chain joins TRBV2 to TRBJ1-6; D unclear. The CDR3 loop spans 13 amino acids. Trimming stripped 4 bases from V and 5 bases from J, with 6 bases between. Germline V gene lookup returns CDR1 SNHLY and CDR2 FYNNEI. CDR3 amino acids: CASSGQHNSPLHF. The DNA of the CDR3 is TGTGCCAGCAGTGGACAACATAATTCACCCCTCCACTTT.

This rearrangement joins TRBV28 to TRBJ1-5; TRBD1 matches at 10 bases. This CDR3 has 16 amino acids. Germline CDR1 MDHEN, CDR2 SYDVKM. Unmatched junction bases numbered 12, after V lost 6 bases and J lost 7 bases. Here the CDR3 DNA reads TGTGCCAGCAGCCCACGCGACAGGGGGCTTCGCCAGCCCCAGCATTTT. It encodes CASSPRDRGLRQPQHF.

The chain uses TRBV4-1 and TRBJ1-4; D not certain. From germline, CDR1 is MGHRA and CDR2 YSYEKL. The CDR3 is 13 residues long. Trimming pared 1 base from V and 8 bases from J, leaving 8 bases between. The CDR3 loop reads CASSQGLLEKLFF. The CDR3 nucleotides read TGCGCCAGCAGCCAAGGGCTTCTGGAAAAACTGTTTTTT.

The rearrangement joins TRBV5-1 to TRBJ2-5; D unclear. The CDR3 consists of 11 residues. Germline assignment: CDR1 SGHRS and CDR2 YFSETQ. V was clipped by 3 bases and J by 5 bases, with 5 bases between them. CDR3 DNA sequence: TGCGCCAGCAGCTATGCGGAGACCCAGTACTTC. Its translation: CASSYAETQYF.

The chain joins TRBV30 to TRBJ2-7; no definite D call. Germline assignment: CDR1 GTSNPN and CDR2 SVGIG (reference sequence). Trimming shortened V by 2 bases and J by 3 bases, and 5 bases separated the two germline ends. This CDR3 comprises 11 residues. In nucleotides, the CDR3 is TGTGCCTGGAGTCATAGCTACGAGCAGTACTTC. This gives the protein CAWSHSYEQYF.

The rearrangement uses TRBV6-1 and TRBJ2-7; 10 nucleotides line up with TRBD1. Germline CDR1 and CDR2: MNHNS and SASEGT. This CDR3 region has 14 residues. The V and J ends lost 6 bases and 3 bases, in that order; junction bases with no gene match: 5. The CDR3 loop reads CASSGQGGNYEQYF. As DNA, the CDR3 is TGTGCCAGCAGCGGACAGGGGGGGAACTACGAGCAGTACTTC.

This chain links TRBV29-1 with TRBJ2-6; D gene ambiguous. Germline V lookup: CDR1 SQVTM, CDR2 ANQGSEA. This CDR3 has 13 residues. V was shortened by 5 bases and J by 1 base, with 6 bases between the two germline ends. Here the CDR3 reads CSVLRSGANVLTF. The CDR3 nucleotides are TGCAGCGTTTTGCGGTCTGGGGCCAACGTCCTGACTTTC.

CDR3 sequence reads: CASSLGSGANVLTF. In DNA form, the CDR3 reads TGTGCCAGCAGTTTGGGGTCCGGGGCCAACGTCCTGACTTTC. The rearrangement joins TRBV2 to TRBJ2-6; D gene uncertain. Trimming removed 5 bases at V and 4 bases at J, with 9 bases between. Per germline, CDR1 SNHLY and CDR2 FYNNEI. There are 14 residues in the CDR3.

The chain carries TRBV29-1 and TRBJ1-4; perhaps TRBD1 as D (6 bases). CDR1 is SQVTM and CDR2 is ANQGSEA in the germline V gene. The ends were cut back, 7 bases at V and 10 bases at J, with 19 bases in the middle. The CDR3 contains 13 residues. CDR3 nucleotide sequence: TGCAGCGCGGGAACAGGGATGTCCGGAAAACTGTTTTTT. Translated, it gives CSAGTGMSGKLFF.

The chain uses TRBV7-2 and TRBJ1-4, with 8 positions matching TRBD1. In germline, CDR1 is SGHTA, CDR2 FQGNSA. The V segment lost 5 bases and the J segment 7 bases; nucleotides outside the gene matches: 6. This CDR3 has 14 residues. The chain's CDR3 is CASSRQGSFEKLFF. Written as DNA, the CDR3 is TGTGCCAGCAGCCGACAGGGGTCTTTTGAAAAACTGTTTTTT.

The V call is TRBV30, the J call TRBJ1-2; D not certain. The V end was cut by 0 bases, the J end by 14 bases, with 16 bases between. The CDR3 is made up of 12 amino acids. Germline V gene lookup returns CDR1 GTSNPN and CDR2 SVGIG (reference sequence). This CDR3 is CAWSVPSSGLTF. The DNA of the CDR3 is TGTGCCTGGAGTGTACCGTCCTCCGGGCTAACCTTC.